These 2 T cell receptor beta chains originate from one sample sequenced in a study of cytomegalovirus exposure and HLA in healthy donors. The data were produced by immunoSEQ multiplex PCR, yet TCRdb's version contains in-frame clones alone and is incomplete. The sample consists of about 140,000 clones, around 90% of them appearing once. The sequenced sample was PBMCs. The source is a woman aged 18-29 years in good health and CMV-seropositive.

Here the CDR3 DNA reads TGTGCCAGCACGGGGTTCTATGGCTACACCTTC. Translation: CASTGFYGYTF. The rearrangement links TRBV9 to TRBJ1-2; no definite D call. Per germline, CDR1 SGDLS and CDR2 YYNGEE. Trimming stripped 6 bases from V and 4 bases from J, with 7 bases between. This CDR3 contains 11 residues. The full variable domain, its missing parts supplied by reference TRBV9 and TRBJ1-2, is DSGVTQTPKHLITATGQRVTLRCSPRSGDLSVYWYQQSLDQGLQFLIQYYNGEERAKGNILERFSAQQFPDLHSELNLSSLELGDSALYFCASTGFYGYTFGSGTRLTVV.

The chain links TRBV4-3 to TRBJ1-2, with 9 bases aligning to TRBD1. The CDR3 is 14 residues long. V was pared by 1 base and J by 8 bases, with 5 bases of the junction left unmatched. Germline V gene lookup returns CDR1 LGHNA and CDR2 YSLEER. Here the CDR3 DNA reads TGCGCCAGCAGCCAAGCAACAGGGGGCGGGGGCTACACCTTC. The encoded protein is CASSQATGGGGYTF.